This TCR beta chain was identified during a study of identifying expanded T cells in peripheral blood (dated by TCRdb to between 2018 and 2021). General notes on the study: Technical replicates were generated by sequencing separate aliquots of the same genomic DNA pool, with four replicates compared pairwise. On the study overall, not on this receptor specifically: The authors expected biological variance in healthy repertoires might increase further over much longer intervals such as months to years. In all healthy donors, the variance in clone template counts between samples taken roughly 14 days apart rose significantly as total template count increased. The binomial model flagged 0.9 to 1.5 differentially abundant clones between technical replicates, compared with approximately 16 over approximately 2 weeks and approximately 19 over four weeks. Across all healthy-donor time intervals, the beta-binomial model significantly lowered both the number of clones called differentially abundant and the false-positive rate.

No immune events such as infections were documented for the healthy donors during the collection period. To calibrate time-dependent variance in a beta-binomial model of T-cell clone differential abundance, blood repertoires from healthy donors were used as a training cohort. The training cohort included 10 healthy donors, of whom 3 were female and 7 were male. The donors were between roughly 29 and 65 years old, with an average age of roughly 41 years. Whole blood was collected from each healthy donor at three time points spaced 2 to 3 weeks apart and obtained from a commercial supplier. For immunosequencing, genomic DNA was extracted from whole blood that had not been sorted. TCRbeta CDR3 regions were profiled with the immunoSEQ Assay using bias-controlled multiplex PCR amplification of genomic DNA. On the authors' methods: The absolute abundance of each unique TCRbeta CDR3 region was quantified after sequences were collapsed and filtered. Two models were used to test differential abundance: a binomial model (Fisher-equivalent) and a beta-binomial model that adds time-dependent variance fitted from healthy donors. Clones with fewer than 5 combined templates were removed, and a clone was called differentially abundant if the clone's Benjamini-Hochberg FDR was below 0.01. Beta-binomial variance was modeled as a function of total template count across the two samples using the form v = (b*log(k)+a)^2. TCRdb stores this immuneACCESS table with in-frame sequences only. Part of the clones is absent; in the studies checked, under half of the shortfall reflects unresolved V genes, and no reason is known for the rest. The DNA was the basis for D and trimming; V, J and clone size are from that table. In all, the sample holds 95,000 or so clones, and approximately 86% of those were seen once. Approximately 5.6% of the sample comes from the top ten.

This clone has ten or more counts. Its recognized antigen is unknown. The record has no base qualities; no much larger clone is one base away. CDR1 and CDR2 are drawn from the germline V gene: SGDLS, YYNGEE. V is cut back by 6 bases and J by 8 bases, with 20 bases in the junction unmatched. The CDR3 runs 18 amino acids, cysteine and phenylalanine included. The retained sequence is limited to the CDR3, 54 bases, with the frame set at the first base. The TCR comes from a person between 18 and 69 years old in good health. Recombination linked TRBV9 to TRBJ1-6; 7 central bases correspond to TRBD1. The sequenced sample consisted of blood. CDR3 protein: CASNSGQVWEGADSPLHF. The DNA sequence is as follows: TGTGCCAGCAACTCAGGACAGGTTTGGGAAGGGGCGGATTCACCCCTCCACTTT.